This entry is about one T cell receptor beta chain. No antigen is known for it. The data were obtained in a study of cytomegalovirus exposure and HLA in healthy donors. Study at large: Samples from HLA-typed donors yielded about 86 million unique TCRs in an early data release. Study-wide points: An assumption of roughly uniform sequencing depth across donors underlay the presence/absence analyses.

It was with 60 Vbeta and 13 Jbeta primers that the PCR ran. Assay used: immunoSEQ multiplex PCR; TCRdb lists only in-frame clones, some missing. In the table there are approximately 220,000 clones, roughly 87% of which are singletons. Material: PBMCs. The receptor's source is a man aged 40-49 years in good health and CMV-seropositive.

The CDR3 reads CASSPHWGGGNEQFF. In DNA form, the CDR3 reads TGCGCCAGCAGCCCCCATTGGGGAGGGGGCAATGAGCAGTTCTTC. This chain joins TRBV5-1 and TRBJ2-1; the D gene is possibly TRBD2 (7 bases). The CDR3 has 15 residues. V was clipped by 4 bases and J by 6 bases, with 17 bases between them. Germline V gives CDR1 SGHRS, CDR2 YFSETQ.